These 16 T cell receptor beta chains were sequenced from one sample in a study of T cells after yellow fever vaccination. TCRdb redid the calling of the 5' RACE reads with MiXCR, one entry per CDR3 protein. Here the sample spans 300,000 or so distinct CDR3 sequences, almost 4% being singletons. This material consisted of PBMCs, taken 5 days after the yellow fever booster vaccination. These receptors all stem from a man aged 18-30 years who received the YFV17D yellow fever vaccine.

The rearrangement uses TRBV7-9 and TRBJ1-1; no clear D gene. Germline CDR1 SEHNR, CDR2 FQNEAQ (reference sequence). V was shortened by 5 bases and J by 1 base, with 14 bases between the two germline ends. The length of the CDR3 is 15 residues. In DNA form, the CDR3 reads TGTGCCAGCAGCGTTAGTATTGCAGGGAACACTGAAGCTTTCTTT. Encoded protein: CASSVSIAGNTEAFF.

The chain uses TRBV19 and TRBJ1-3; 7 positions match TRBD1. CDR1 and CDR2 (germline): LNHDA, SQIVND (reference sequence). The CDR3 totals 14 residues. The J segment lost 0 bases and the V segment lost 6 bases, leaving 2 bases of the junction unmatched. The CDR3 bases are TGTGCCAGTAGCGGACAGGACTCTGGAAACACCATATATTTT. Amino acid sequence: CASSGQDSGNTIYF.

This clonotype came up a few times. CDR3 protein: CASSLGGTGNGEQYF. The CDR3 DNA sequence: TGTGCCAGCAGTTTAGGGGGGACAGGTAACGGCGAGCAGTACTTC. The chain combines TRBV12-3 or TRBV12-4 with TRBJ2-7; 8 bases align to TRBD1. The junction had 8 bases not matched to a gene; V was cut back by 1 base and J by 6 bases. The CDR3 length is 15 residues.

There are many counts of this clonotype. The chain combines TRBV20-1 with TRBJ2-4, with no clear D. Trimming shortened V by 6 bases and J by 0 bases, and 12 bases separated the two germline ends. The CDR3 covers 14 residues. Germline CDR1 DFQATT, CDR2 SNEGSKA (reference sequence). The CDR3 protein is CSALIPLAKNIQYF. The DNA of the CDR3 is TGCAGTGCACTAATACCCCTAGCCAAAAACATTCAGTACTTC.

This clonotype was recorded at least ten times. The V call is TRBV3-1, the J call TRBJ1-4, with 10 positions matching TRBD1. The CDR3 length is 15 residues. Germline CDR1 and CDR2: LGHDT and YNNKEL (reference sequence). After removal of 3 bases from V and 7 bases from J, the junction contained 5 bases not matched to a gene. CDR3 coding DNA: TGTGCCAGCAGCCAGGCGGGACAGGGGTTTGAAAAACTGTTTTTT. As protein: CASSQAGQGFEKLFF. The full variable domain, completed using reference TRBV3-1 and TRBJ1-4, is DTAVSQTPKYLVTQMGNDKSIKCEQNLGHDTMYWYKQDSKKFLKIMFSYNNKELIINETVPNRFSPKSPDKAHLNLHINSLELGDSAVYFCASSQAGQGFEKLFFGSGTQLSVL.

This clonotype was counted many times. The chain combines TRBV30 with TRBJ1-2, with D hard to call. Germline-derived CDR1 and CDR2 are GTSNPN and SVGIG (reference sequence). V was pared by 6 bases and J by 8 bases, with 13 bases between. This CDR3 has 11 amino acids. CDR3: CACHRGIGYTF. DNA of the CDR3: TGTGCCTGCCACCGGGGAATCGGCTACACCTTC.

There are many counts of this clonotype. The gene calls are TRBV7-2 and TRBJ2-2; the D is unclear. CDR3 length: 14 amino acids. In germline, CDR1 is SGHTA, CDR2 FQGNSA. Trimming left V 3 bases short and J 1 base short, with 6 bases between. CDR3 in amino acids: CASSFRLNTGELFF. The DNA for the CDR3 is TGTGCCAGCAGCTTCCGTCTGAACACCGGGGAGCTGTTTTTT. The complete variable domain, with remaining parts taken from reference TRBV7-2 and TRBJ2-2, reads GAGVSQSPSNKVTEKGKDVELRCDPISGHTALYWYRQSLGQGLEFLIYFQGNSAPDKSGLPSDRFSAERTGGSVSTLTIQRTQQEDSAVYLCASSFRLNTGELFFGEGSRLTVL.

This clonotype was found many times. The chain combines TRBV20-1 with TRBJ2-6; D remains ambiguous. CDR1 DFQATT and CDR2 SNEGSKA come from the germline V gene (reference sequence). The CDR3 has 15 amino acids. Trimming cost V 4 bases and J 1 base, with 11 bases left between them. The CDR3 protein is CSATVPNSGANVLTF. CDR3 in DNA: TGCAGTGCTACTGTCCCGAATTCTGGGGCCAACGTCCTGACTTTC.

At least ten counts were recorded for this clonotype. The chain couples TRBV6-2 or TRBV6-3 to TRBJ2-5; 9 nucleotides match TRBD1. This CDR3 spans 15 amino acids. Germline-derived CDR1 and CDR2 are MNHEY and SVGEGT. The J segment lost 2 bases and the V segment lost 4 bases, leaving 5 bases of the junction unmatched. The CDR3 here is CASSSPGQGQETQYF. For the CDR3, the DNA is TGTGCCAGCAGTTCACCGGGACAGGGTCAAGAGACCCAGTACTTC.

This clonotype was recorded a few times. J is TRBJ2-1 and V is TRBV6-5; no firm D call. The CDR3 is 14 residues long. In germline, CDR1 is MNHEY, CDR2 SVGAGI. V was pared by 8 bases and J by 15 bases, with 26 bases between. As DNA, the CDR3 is TGTGCCAGCCAGACCTCCTCAACACCTGCTGGTTGGTTCTTC. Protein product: CASQTSSTPAGWFF.

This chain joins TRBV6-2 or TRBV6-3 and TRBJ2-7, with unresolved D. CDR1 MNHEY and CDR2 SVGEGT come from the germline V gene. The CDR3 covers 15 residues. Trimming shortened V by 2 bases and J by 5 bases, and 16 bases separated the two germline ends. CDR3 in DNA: TGTGCCAGCAGTTACCCAGCTTTGGGCCCAGACGAGCAGTACTTC. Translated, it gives CASSYPALGPDEQYF.

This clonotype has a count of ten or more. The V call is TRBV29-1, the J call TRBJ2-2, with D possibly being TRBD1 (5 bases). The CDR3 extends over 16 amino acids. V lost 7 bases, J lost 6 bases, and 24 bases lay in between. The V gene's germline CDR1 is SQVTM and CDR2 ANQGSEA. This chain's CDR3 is CSATRQQFVLSGELFF. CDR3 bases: TGCAGCGCAACTCGACAGCAGTTTGTTTTATCCGGGGAGCTGTTTTTT.

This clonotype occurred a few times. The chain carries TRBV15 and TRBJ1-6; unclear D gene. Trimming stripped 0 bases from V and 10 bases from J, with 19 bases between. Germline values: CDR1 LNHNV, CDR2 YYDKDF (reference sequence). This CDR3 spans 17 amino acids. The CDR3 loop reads CATSRDALWEARSPLHF. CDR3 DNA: TGTGCCACCAGCAGAGACGCTCTATGGGAGGCGCGGTCACCCCTCCACTTT.

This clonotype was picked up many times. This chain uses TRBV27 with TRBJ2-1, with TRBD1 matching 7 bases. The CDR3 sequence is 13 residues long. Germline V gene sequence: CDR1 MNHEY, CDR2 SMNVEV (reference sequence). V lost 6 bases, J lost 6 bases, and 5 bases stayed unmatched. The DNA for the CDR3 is TGTGCCAGCAGACGAAGGGGGCGCAATGAGCAGTTCTTC. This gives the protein CASRRRGRNEQFF.

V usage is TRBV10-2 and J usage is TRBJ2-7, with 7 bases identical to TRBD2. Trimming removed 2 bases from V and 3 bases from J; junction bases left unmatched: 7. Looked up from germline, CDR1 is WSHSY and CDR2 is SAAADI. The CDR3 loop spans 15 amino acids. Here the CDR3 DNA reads TGCGCCAGCAGTGAGAGCCGACTAGCCGTCTACGAGCAGTACTTC. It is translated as CASSESRLAVYEQYF.

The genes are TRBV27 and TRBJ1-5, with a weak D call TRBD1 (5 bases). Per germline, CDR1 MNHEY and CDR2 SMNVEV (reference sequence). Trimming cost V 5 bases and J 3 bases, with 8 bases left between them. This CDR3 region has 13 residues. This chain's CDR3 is CASSPGANQPQHF. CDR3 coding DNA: TGTGCCAGCAGTCCCGGGGCCAATCAGCCCCAGCATTTT.